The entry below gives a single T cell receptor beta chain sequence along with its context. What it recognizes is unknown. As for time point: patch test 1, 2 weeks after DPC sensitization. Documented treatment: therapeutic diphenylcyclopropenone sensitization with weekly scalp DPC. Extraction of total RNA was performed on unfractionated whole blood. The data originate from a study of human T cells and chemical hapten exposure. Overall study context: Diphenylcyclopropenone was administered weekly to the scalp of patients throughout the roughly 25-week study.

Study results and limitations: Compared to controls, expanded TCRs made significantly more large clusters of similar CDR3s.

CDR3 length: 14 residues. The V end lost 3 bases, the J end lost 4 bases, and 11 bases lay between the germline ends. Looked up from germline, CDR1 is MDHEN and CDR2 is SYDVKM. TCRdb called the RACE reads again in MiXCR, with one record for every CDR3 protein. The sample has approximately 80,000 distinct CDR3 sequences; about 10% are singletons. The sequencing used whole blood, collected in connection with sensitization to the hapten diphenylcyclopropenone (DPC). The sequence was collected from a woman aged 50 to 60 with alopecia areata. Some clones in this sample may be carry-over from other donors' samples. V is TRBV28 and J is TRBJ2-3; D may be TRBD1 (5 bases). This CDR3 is CASSFGASADTQYF. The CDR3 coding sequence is TGTGCCAGCAGTTTTGGGGCTTCCGCAGATACGCAGTATTTT.